The entry below gives a single TCR beta chain sequence along with its context. The sample belongs to a study of shared clonotypes between healthy human individuals. The CDR3 spans 13 residues. CDR1 and CDR2 (germline): WSHSY, SAAADI. V lost 4 bases and J 2 bases, leaving 8 bases between the germline ends. At a deep level, the assay was run. Method: immunoSEQ multiplex PCR; TCRdb's copy keeps in-frame clones and lacks some. This table has some 630,000 clones, around 72% appearing once. This TCR was sampled from a woman aged 30 to 39 in good health. The chain combines TRBV10-2 with TRBJ2-5; no clear D. The sample was memory CD4+ T cells sorted from blood. The sample's subset: CD45RA-negative fraction. The CDR3 sequence is CASSATVQETQYF. CDR3 nucleotide sequence: TGCGCCAGCAGTGCGACTGTACAAGAGACCCAGTACTTC.